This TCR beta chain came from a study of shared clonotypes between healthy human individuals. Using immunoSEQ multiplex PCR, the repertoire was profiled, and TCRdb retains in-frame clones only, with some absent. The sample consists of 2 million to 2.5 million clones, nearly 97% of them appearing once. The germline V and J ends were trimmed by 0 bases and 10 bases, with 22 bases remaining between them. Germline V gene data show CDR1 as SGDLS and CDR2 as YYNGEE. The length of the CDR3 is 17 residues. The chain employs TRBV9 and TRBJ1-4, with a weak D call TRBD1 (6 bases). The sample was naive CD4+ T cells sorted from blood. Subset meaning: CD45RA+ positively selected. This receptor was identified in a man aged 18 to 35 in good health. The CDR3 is CASSVEGAGVGPVKLFF. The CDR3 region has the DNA TGTGCCAGCAGCGTAGAAGGGGCAGGGGTCGGGCCGGTAAAACTGTTTTTT.